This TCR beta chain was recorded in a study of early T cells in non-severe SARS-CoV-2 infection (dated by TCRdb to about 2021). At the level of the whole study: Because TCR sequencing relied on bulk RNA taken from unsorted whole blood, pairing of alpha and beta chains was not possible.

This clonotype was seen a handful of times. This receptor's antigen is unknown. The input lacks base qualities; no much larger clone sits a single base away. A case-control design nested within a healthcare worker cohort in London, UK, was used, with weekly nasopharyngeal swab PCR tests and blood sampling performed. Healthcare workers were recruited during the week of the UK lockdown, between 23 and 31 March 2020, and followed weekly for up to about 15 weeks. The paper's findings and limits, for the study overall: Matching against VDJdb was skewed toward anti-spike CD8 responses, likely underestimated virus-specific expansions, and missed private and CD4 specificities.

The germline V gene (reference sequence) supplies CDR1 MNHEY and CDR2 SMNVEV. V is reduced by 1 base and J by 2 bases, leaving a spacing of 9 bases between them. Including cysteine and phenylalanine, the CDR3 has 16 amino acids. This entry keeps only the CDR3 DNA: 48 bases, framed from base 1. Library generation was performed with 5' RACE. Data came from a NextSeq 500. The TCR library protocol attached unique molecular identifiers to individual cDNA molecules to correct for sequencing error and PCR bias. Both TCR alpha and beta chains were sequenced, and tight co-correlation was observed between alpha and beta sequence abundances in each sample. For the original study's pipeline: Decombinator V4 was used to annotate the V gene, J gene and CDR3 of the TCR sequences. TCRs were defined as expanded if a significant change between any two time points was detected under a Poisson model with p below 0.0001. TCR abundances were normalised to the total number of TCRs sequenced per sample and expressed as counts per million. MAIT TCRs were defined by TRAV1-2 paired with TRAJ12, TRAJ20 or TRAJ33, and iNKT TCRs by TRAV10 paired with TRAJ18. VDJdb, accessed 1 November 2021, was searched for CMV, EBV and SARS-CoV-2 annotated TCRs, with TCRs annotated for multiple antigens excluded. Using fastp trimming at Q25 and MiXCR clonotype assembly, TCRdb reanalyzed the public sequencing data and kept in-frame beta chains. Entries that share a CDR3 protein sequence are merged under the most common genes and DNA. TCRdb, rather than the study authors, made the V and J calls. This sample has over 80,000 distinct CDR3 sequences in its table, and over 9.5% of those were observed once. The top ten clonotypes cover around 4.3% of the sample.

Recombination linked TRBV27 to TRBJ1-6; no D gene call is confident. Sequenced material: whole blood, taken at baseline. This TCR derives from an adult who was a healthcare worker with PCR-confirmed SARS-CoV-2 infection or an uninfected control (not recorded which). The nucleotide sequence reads TGTGCCAGCAGTTTATTCGGGGAACCCTATAATTCACCCCTCCACTTT. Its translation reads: CASSLFGEPYNSPLHF.